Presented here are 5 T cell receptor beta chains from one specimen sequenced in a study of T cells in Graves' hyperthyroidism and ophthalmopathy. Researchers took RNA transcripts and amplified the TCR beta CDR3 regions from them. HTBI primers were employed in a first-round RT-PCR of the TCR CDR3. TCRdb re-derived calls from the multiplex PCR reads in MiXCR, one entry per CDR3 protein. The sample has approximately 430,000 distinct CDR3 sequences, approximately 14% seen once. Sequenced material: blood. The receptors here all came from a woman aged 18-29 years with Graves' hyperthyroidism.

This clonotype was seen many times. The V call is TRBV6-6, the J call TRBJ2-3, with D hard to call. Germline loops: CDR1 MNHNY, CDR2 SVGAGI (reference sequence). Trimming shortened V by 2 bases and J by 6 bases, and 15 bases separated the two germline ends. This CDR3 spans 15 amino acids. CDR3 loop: CASSYRARFSDTQYF. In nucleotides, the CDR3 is TGTGCCAGCAGTTACCGGGCCCGCTTTTCGGATACGCAGTATTTT.

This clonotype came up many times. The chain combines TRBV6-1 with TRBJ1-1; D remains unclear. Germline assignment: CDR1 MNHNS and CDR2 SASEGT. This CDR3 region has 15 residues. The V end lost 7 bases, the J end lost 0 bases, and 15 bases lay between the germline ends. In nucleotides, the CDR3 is TGTGCCAGCACCCCAGAAGCTTTCATGAACACTGAAGCTTTCTTT. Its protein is CASTPEAFMNTEAFF.

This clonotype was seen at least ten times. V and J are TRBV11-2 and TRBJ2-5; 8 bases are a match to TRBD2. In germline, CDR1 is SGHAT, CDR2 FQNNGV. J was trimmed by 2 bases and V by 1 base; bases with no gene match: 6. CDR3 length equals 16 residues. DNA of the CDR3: TGTGCCAGCAGCTTAGCGGGCGGGGGGATACAAGAGACCCAGTACTTC. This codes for CASSLAGGGIQETQYF.

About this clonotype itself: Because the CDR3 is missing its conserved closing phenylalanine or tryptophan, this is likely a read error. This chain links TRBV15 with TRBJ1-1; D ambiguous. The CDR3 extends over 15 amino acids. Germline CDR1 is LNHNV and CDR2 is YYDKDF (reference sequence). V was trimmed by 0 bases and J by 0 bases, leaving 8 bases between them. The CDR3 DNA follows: TGTGCCACCAGCAGAGATCGAGTCATGAACACTGAAGCTTTCCTT. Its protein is CATSRDRVMNTEAFL.

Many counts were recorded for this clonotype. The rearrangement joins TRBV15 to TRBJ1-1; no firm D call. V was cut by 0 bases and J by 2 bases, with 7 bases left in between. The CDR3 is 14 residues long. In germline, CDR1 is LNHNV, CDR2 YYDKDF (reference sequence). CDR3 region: CATSREGANTEAFF. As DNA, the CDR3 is TGTGCCACCAGCAGAGAGGGAGCCAACACTGAAGCTTTCTTT.